The clone carrying this TCR beta chain occurred once. Deletions cut 5 bases from V and 6 bases from J, with 16 bases between. This CDR3 has 14 amino acids. CDR1 and CDR2 (germline): MDHEN, SYDVKM. 13 Jbeta primers and 60 Vbeta primers were used for the PCR. This table comes from immunoSEQ multiplex PCR, and its TCRdb copy is limited to in-frame clones, with some not included. The sample lists around 150,000 clones, around three quarters occurring once. This sample is part of a study of cytomegalovirus exposure and HLA in healthy donors. The chain links TRBV28 to TRBJ1-2, with D possibly matching TRBD1 (6 bases). The sequence came from a woman in her 40s in good health and CMV-seronegative. Sequencing used PBMCs. In DNA, the CDR3 is TGTGCCAGCAGTGTAGGGGGTAAAAAAGATGGCTACACCTTC. Translated: CASSVGGKKDGYTF.